A single sample gave rise to the 27 T cell receptor beta chains below, sequenced in a study of blood T cells in healthy people across ages. With a J-beta primer mix and a sample-barcoded 5' primer, a second PCR ran roughly 6 to 11 cycles. TCRdb called the 5' RACE reads again in MiXCR, with one record for every CDR3 protein. The data contain hundreds of thousands of distinct CDR3 sequences, around 62% of them singletons. Sequences were obtained from blood. Source of these receptors: a man aged 25-45 years in good health.

The rearrangement uses TRBV3-1 and TRBJ2-5; TRBD2 is a possible D gene (6 bases). This CDR3 spans 15 amino acids. Deletions cut 5 bases from V and 5 bases from J, with 18 bases between. CDR1 and CDR2 (germline): LGHDT, YNNKEL (reference sequence). The DNA for the CDR3 is TGTGCCAGCAGCGTAGACCGGGACTCGTGGGAGACCCAGTACTTC. Translating gives CASSVDRDSWETQYF.

This clonotype was detected only a few times. This chain links TRBV2 with TRBJ2-1, with D perhaps matching TRBD1 (5 bases). V lost 2 bases and J 8 bases, leaving 10 bases between the germline ends. This CDR3 has 13 residues. The germline V gene encodes CDR1 SNHLY and CDR2 FYNNEI. Here the CDR3 DNA reads TGTGCCAGCAGTGAACAGGGTATAGATGAGCAGTTCTTC. Protein sequence: CASSEQGIDEQFF.

The chain is built from TRBV25-1 and TRBJ2-3; D gene ambiguous. V dropped 1 base and J dropped 2 bases, with 7 bases sitting between them. Per the germline V gene, CDR1 is MGHDK and CDR2 is SYGVNS. The CDR3 length is 14 residues. As DNA, the CDR3 is TGTGCCAGCAGTGAATCCCCCCACACAGATACGCAGTATTTT. Its protein product is CASSESPHTDTQYF.

The V gene is TRBV28, the J gene TRBJ1-2; D not certain. The germline V gene has CDR1 MDHEN and CDR2 SYDVKM. This CDR3 region has 14 residues. The V and J ends lost 3 bases and 8 bases respectively, with 16 bases between them. For the CDR3, the DNA is TGTGCCAGCAGTTTTATTACGGGCAGTAGGGGCTACACCTTC. Translation: CASSFITGSRGYTF.

This clonotype was recorded many times. This sequence joins TRBV11-3 and TRBJ2-5; TRBD2 is a possible D gene (5 bases). The germline gives CDR1 SGHNT, CDR2 YENEEA. The length of the CDR3 is 15 residues. The V and J ends lost 5 bases and 5 bases respectively, with 18 bases between them. The CDR3 loop reads CASSRATTRSETQYF. The CDR3 DNA follows: TGTGCCAGCAGCCGCGCGACTACTAGAAGCGAGACCCAGTACTTC.

This sequence joins TRBV20-1 and TRBJ2-7, with 7 bases aligning to TRBD2. The CDR3 extends over 13 amino acids. Germline trimming cut 6 bases from V and 6 bases from J; bases unmatched to any gene: 11. In germline, CDR1 is DFQATT, CDR2 SNEGSKA (reference sequence). CDR3 in DNA: TGCAGTGCGATCGGACTAGTGGGTGCCGAGCAGTACTTC. Protein: CSAIGLVGAEQYF.

The V and J genes are TRBV6-5 and TRBJ2-7; 9 nucleotides agree with TRBD1. The V and J ends lost 5 bases and 2 bases, in that order; junction bases with no gene match: 10. Germline CDR1 MNHEY, CDR2 SVGAGI. The CDR3 consists of 16 residues. The CDR3 region is CASSRFSGTGPYEQYF. CDR3 bases: TGTGCCAGCAGTCGATTTTCCGGGACAGGGCCCTACGAGCAGTACTTC.

The sample holds a few counts of this clonotype. The chain uses TRBV6-1 and TRBJ2-1; D gene uncertain. The CDR3 loop spans 12 amino acids. In germline, CDR1 is MNHNS, CDR2 SASEGT. Trimming pared 2 bases from V and 6 bases from J, leaving 5 bases between. The CDR3 spells CASSESSNEQFF. Here the CDR3 DNA reads TGTGCCAGCAGTGAAAGTAGCAATGAGCAGTTCTTC.

V and J are TRBV7-9 and TRBJ2-7; 10 bases match TRBD2. With 5 bases clipped from V and 2 bases from J, the junction kept 6 bases outside the gene matches. There are 15 residues in the CDR3. Germline lookup yields CDR1 SEHNR and CDR2 FQNEAQ (reference sequence). The CDR3 loop is CASSPGLARTYEQYF. In DNA, the CDR3 is TGTGCCAGCAGCCCGGGACTAGCGAGAACCTACGAGCAGTACTTC. The full variable domain, its missing parts supplied by reference TRBV7-9 and TRBJ2-7, is DTGVSQNPRHKITKRGQNVTFRCDPISEHNRLYWYRQTLGQGPEFLTYFQNEAQLEKSRLLSDRFSAERPKGSFSTLEIQRTEQGDSAMYLCASSPGLARTYEQYFGPGTRLTVT.

This clonotype came up a few times. A read error may explain this, as a much larger clone is one base away. The gene calls are TRBV27 and TRBJ1-6, with D uncertain. This CDR3 spans 15 amino acids. V was trimmed by 5 bases and J by 4 bases, leaving 12 bases between them. Looked up from germline, CDR1 is MNHEY and CDR2 is SMNVEV (reference sequence). This CDR3 is CASSPGLNYNSPLHF. The CDR3 bases are TGTGCCAGCAGTCCTGGATTGAATTATAATTCACCCCTCCACTTT.

This clonotype came up once. The chain combines TRBV2 with TRBJ1-2; D unclear. This CDR3 spans 11 amino acids. CDR1 and CDR2 (germline): SNHLY, FYNNEI. V dropped 7 bases and J dropped 6 bases, with 9 bases sitting between them. The CDR3 protein is CASTPRDGYTF. DNA of the CDR3: TGTGCCAGCACCCCGCGGGATGGCTACACCTTC.

V and J are TRBV12-3 or TRBV12-4 and TRBJ2-6, with D maybe TRBD2 (6 bases). This CDR3 has 18 residues. V gave up 3 bases and J gave up 0 bases, with 15 bases separating them. The CDR3 loop is CASSLAGEVTSGANVLTF. The CDR3, as DNA: TGTGCCAGCAGTTTGGCCGGGGAGGTTACCTCTGGGGCCAACGTCCTGACTTTC.

This clonotype was detected only a few times. The chain links TRBV2 to TRBJ1-3; no clear D gene. Trimming shortened V by 4 bases and J by 0 bases, and 7 bases separated the two germline ends. Germline CDR1 SNHLY, CDR2 FYNNEI. The CDR3 is made up of 14 amino acids. The CDR3 protein is CASSVGSSGNTIYF. The DNA of the CDR3 is TGTGCCAGCAGTGTGGGCAGCTCTGGAAACACCATATATTTT.

This chain joins TRBV4-2 and TRBJ1-4; D gene uncertain. Germline CDR1 is LGHNA and CDR2 is YNFKEQ. Trimming took 4 bases from V and 8 from J, leaving 14 bases between them. The CDR3 length is 14 residues. DNA of the CDR3: TGTGCCAGCAGCCCCGAGCTCAATGTCGAAAAACTGTTTTTT. The encoded protein is CASSPELNVEKLFF.

This sequence joins TRBV7-2 and TRBJ2-1; D is unclear. The CDR3 contains 15 residues. The germline V and J ends were trimmed by 5 bases and 3 bases, with 14 bases remaining between them. Per the germline V gene, CDR1 is SGHTA and CDR2 is FQGNSA. The CDR3 loop is CASSPQRRNYNEQFF. In nucleotides, the CDR3 is TGTGCCAGCAGCCCCCAAAGAAGGAACTACAATGAGCAGTTCTTC.

This clonotype was seen once. The chain is built from TRBV6-6 and TRBJ2-1; no clear D gene. Deletions cut 2 bases from V and 10 bases from J, with 15 bases between. Germline V gene data show CDR1 as MNHNY and CDR2 as SVGAGI (reference sequence). This CDR3 has 14 amino acids. The CDR3 is CASSYRHETQEQFF. CDR3 coding DNA: TGTGCCAGCAGTTACAGGCACGAGACCCAGGAGCAGTTCTTC.

The chain couples TRBV5-1 to TRBJ1-4; weak D call: TRBD1 (6 bases). The CDR3 has 14 residues. CDR1 is SGHRS, CDR2 YFSETQ, per germline. Trimming shortened V by 2 bases and J by 5 bases, and 10 bases separated the two germline ends. The CDR3 sequence is CASSFTGGNEKLFF. CDR3 coding DNA: TGCGCCAGCAGCTTCACCGGGGGCAATGAAAAACTGTTTTTT.

As regards this clonotype: The junction departs from germline at one end; a sequencing error may be responsible. The chain has TRBV7-3 and TRBJ1-1, with D uncertain. CDR3 length equals 15 residues. The germline V gene encodes CDR1 SGHTA and CDR2 FQGTGA. The CDR3 sequence: CASSSPLVPNTEAFF. In DNA, the CDR3 is TGTGCCAGCAGCTCGCCCCTGGTCCCGAACACCGAAGCTTTCTTT.

This clonotype was found a few times. The chain links TRBV29-1 to TRBJ2-3; the D gene is possibly TRBD2 (6 bases). The CDR3 is 15 amino acids. Trimming left V 2 bases short and J 2 bases short, with 14 bases between. Germline V gene lookup returns CDR1 SQVTM and CDR2 ANQGSEA. In nucleotides, the CDR3 is TGCAGCGTTGAACCTTATAGCGGATCCACAGATACGCAGTATTTT. Translating gives CSVEPYSGSTDTQYF.

Remarks on this clonotype: Relative to the germline gene, one junction end is altered; a read error may explain this. The chain is built from TRBV15 and TRBJ1-2; TRBD1 might be the D (5 bases). CDR3 length: 14 residues. The germline CDR1 and CDR2 sequences are LNHNV and YYDKDF (reference sequence). CDR3 sequence (DNA): TGTGCCGCCAGCAGAGATCAGGGAAACTATGGCTACACCTTC. It is translated as CAASRDQGNYGYTF.

The chain recombines TRBV9 with TRBJ2-3; D not resolved. Germline CDR1 reads SGDLS; CDR2 reads YYNGEE. Trimming removed 0 bases from V and 5 bases from J, with 13 bases in between. The CDR3 consists of 15 residues. CDR3 amino acids: CASSVGTQTEDTQYF. The CDR3 DNA sequence: TGTGCCAGCAGCGTAGGAACCCAGACCGAAGATACGCAGTATTTT.

The J gene is TRBJ1-2, the V gene TRBV20-1; tentatively, D is TRBD1 (6 bases). The CDR3 is 12 amino acids. Germline-derived CDR1 and CDR2 are DFQATT and SNEGSKA (reference sequence). With 5 bases removed from V and 2 bases from J, the gap between germline ends came to 9 bases. CDR3 DNA sequence: TGCAGTGCTGGGGGCGTCAACTATGGCTACACCTTC. This encodes CSAGGVNYGYTF.

The V call is TRBV29-1, the J call TRBJ2-7; D unresolved. V lost 7 bases to trimming and J lost 0 bases, with 16 bases between them. The CDR3 spans 14 residues. Germline V gene lookup returns CDR1 SQVTM and CDR2 ANQGSEA. The CDR3 DNA reads TGCAGCGCCCTGGACCAAATAAGCTCCTACGAGCAGTACTTC. Translating it yields CSALDQISSYEQYF.

V usage is TRBV24-1 and J usage is TRBJ2-7; tentatively, D is TRBD1 (5 bases). From germline, CDR1 is KGHDR and CDR2 SFDVKD. The V end lost 5 bases, the J end lost 0 bases, and 13 bases lay between the germline ends. This CDR3 has 15 amino acids. CDR3: CATSGFDGHSYEQYF. The CDR3 DNA reads TGTGCCACCAGTGGCTTTGACGGACACTCCTACGAGCAGTACTTC.

This chain uses TRBV20-1 with TRBJ2-5, with TRBD2 matching 10 bases. This CDR3 region has 13 residues. Germline V gives CDR1 DFQATT, CDR2 SNEGSKA (reference sequence). The V segment lost 7 bases and the J segment 5 bases; nucleotides outside the gene matches: 7. The CDR3 reads CSEASGGEETQYF. Written as DNA, the CDR3 is TGCAGTGAAGCTAGCGGGGGAGAGGAGACCCAGTACTTC.

This clonotype turned up a few times. This chain connects TRBV28 to TRBJ2-5, with 8 bases that match TRBD2. The V gene's germline CDR1 is MDHEN and CDR2 SYDVKM. V shed 2 bases, J shed 5 bases, and the junction held 7 bases outside the gene matches. The CDR3 runs to 15 residues. The CDR3 protein is CASSLGTSRSETQYF. The CDR3 DNA is TGTGCCAGCAGTTTAGGGACTAGTCGGTCGGAGACCCAGTACTTC.

On this clonotype itself: This may arise from a read error, as a much more abundant clone is one base away. The chain recombines TRBV12-3 or TRBV12-4 with TRBJ2-7; D not resolved. This CDR3 has 13 residues. V lost 3 bases, J lost 6 bases, and 12 bases lay in between. The CDR3 loop reads CASSFGSFSEQYF. CDR3 in DNA: TGTGCCAGCAGTTTTGGTTCCTTCTCCGAGCAGTACTTC.